Presented here are 30 T cell receptor beta chains from one specimen sequenced in a study of long-term antiretroviral therapy in people with HIV. A v3.0 immunoSEQ assay was performed at survey level. Sequenced by immunoSEQ multiplex PCR; TCRdb stores in-frame clones only, minus some. This sample yields about 7,100 clones, of which more than 65% are seen a single time; about 25% belongs to the top ten. The starting material was unsorted PBMCs, obtained 1.1 years after starting antiretroviral therapy. The receptors stem from a man aged 40-49 years with HIV.

The sample holds a few counts of this clone. V usage is TRBV19 and J usage is TRBJ2-7; 7 nucleotides agree with TRBD1. CDR3 size: 11 residues. The germline CDR1 and CDR2 sequences are LNHDA and SQIVND (reference sequence). J lost 6 bases, V lost 6 bases, and 2 bases had no gene match. The chain's CDR3 is CASRTGSEQYF. The CDR3 DNA sequence: TGTGCCAGTAGGACAGGGTCCGAGCAGTACTTC. Complete variable domain (other parts from reference TRBV19 and TRBJ2-7): DGGITQSPKYLFRKEGQNVTLSCEQNLNHDAMYWYRQDPGQGLRLIYYSQIVNDFQKGDIAEGYSVSREKKESFPLTVTSAQKNPTAFYLCASRTGSEQYFGPGTRLTVT.

The CDR3 is CASSADRGYTEAFF. The CDR3, as DNA: TGTGCCAGCAGTGCGGACAGGGGGTACACTGAAGCTTTCTTT. This rearrangement joins TRBV25-1 to TRBJ1-1, with 10 bases aligning to TRBD1. This CDR3 comprises 14 residues. Trimming took 4 bases from V and 3 from J; bases not matched to a gene: 2. Per germline, CDR1 MGHDK and CDR2 SYGVNS.

The chain joins TRBV5-4 to TRBJ2-7; 8 nucleotides match TRBD2. The CDR3 extends over 13 amino acids. Per germline, CDR1 SGHNT and CDR2 YYREEE (reference sequence). Trimming cost V 2 bases and J 7 bases; bases outside gene matches: 5. CDR3 sequence: CASSLQRGMEQYF. CDR3 bases: TGTGCCAGCAGCTTACAGCGGGGGATGGAGCAGTACTTC.

This rearrangement joins TRBV7-2 to TRBJ2-1; unclear D gene. The germline V gene encodes CDR1 SGHTA and CDR2 FQGNSA. Trimming took off 1 base at V and 1 base at J, with 8 bases between the two ends. CDR3 length: 15 residues. The CDR3 DNA is TGTGCCAGCAGCTTAGGGTCCGCTTCCTACAATGAGCAGTTCTTC. This codes for CASSLGSASYNEQFF.

The CDR3 region has the DNA TGTGCCAGCAGCTTATGGCGGGGGGCCACCGGGGAGCTGTTTTTT. It specifies CASSLWRGATGELFF. The rearrangement uses TRBV7-8 and TRBJ2-2; 8 nucleotides agree with TRBD2. With 2 bases clipped from V and 4 bases from J, the junction kept 3 bases outside the gene matches. This CDR3 has 15 amino acids. Germline V CDR1 and CDR2: SGHVS, FQNEAQ.

The chain links TRBV9 to TRBJ1-4; the D is unclear. The CDR3 length is 14 residues. Trimming left V 0 bases short and J 0 bases short, with 3 bases between. Germline assignment: CDR1 SGDLS and CDR2 YYNGEE. The CDR3 nucleotides read TGTGCCAGCAGCGTAGTACCAACTAATGAAAAACTGTTTTTT. Protein sequence: CASSVVPTNEKLFF.

This clone was seen once. The chain recombines TRBV13 with TRBJ2-7; D call uncertain. V was trimmed by 1 base and J by 7 bases, leaving 11 bases between them. Germline V lookup: CDR1 PRHDT, CDR2 FYEKMQ (reference sequence). The CDR3 runs to 13 residues. CDR3 sequence: CASSLDSRVEQYF. CDR3 bases: TGTGCCAGCAGCTTAGATTCCCGTGTTGAGCAGTACTTC.

The rearrangement joins TRBV27 to TRBJ2-1; 10 bases are shared with TRBD2. J lost 4 bases, V lost 5 bases, and 5 bases had no gene match. Per germline, CDR1 MNHEY and CDR2 SMNVEV (reference sequence). The CDR3 loop spans 15 amino acids. This CDR3 is CASSLSSGGYNEQFF. CDR3 in DNA: TGTGCCAGCAGTCTGTCTAGCGGGGGATACAATGAGCAGTTCTTC.

Only a few counts were recorded for this clone. V and J are TRBV4-1 and TRBJ1-4; TRBD1 aligns across 7 bases. Germline trimming cut 3 bases from V and 0 bases from J; bases unmatched to any gene: 4. The germline V gene has CDR1 MGHRA and CDR2 YSYEKL. This CDR3 has 16 residues. CDR3 sequence (DNA): TGCGCCAGCAGCCATGGGACAGACCCAACTAATGAAAAACTGTTTTTT. As protein: CASSHGTDPTNEKLFF.

The CDR3 DNA follows: TGTGCCAGCAGCTTCGGGACAGGGTCTGGAAACACCATATATTTT. The encoded protein is CASSFGTGSGNTIYF. This chain links TRBV7-9 with TRBJ1-3; 9 positions match TRBD1. CDR1 SEHNR and CDR2 FQNEAQ come from the germline V gene (reference sequence). The CDR3 has 15 residues. V gave up 3 bases and J gave up 1 base; unmatched junction bases: 1. The full variable domain, with the rest looked up from reference TRBV7-9 and TRBJ1-3, is DTGVSQNPRHKITKRGQNVTFRCDPISEHNRLYWYRQTLGQGPEFLTYFQNEAQLEKSRLLSDRFSAERPKGSFSTLEIQRTEQGDSAMYLCASSFGTGSGNTIYFGEGSWLTVV.

The chain has TRBV6-5 and TRBJ2-7, with a weak D call TRBD2 (6 bases). From germline, CDR1 is MNHEY and CDR2 SVGAGI. Trimming removed 5 bases from V and 5 bases from J, with 13 bases in between. The CDR3 sequence is 13 residues long. CDR3 sequence: CASSRDLLDEQYF. As DNA, the CDR3 is TGTGCCAGCAGTCGGGACTTGTTAGACGAGCAGTACTTC.

The chain uses TRBV2 and TRBJ1-1; unclear D gene. V lost 2 bases, J lost 5 bases, and 3 bases lay in between. CDR3 length: 11 amino acids. Germline-derived CDR1 and CDR2 are SNHLY and FYNNEI. As DNA, the CDR3 is TGTGCCAGCAGTGAACTTACTGAAGCTTTCTTT. Its translation is CASSELTEAFF. The full variable domain, its missing parts supplied by reference TRBV2 and TRBJ1-1, is EPEVTQTPSHQVTQMGQEVILRCVPISNHLYFYWYRQILGQKVEFLVSFYNNEISEKSEIFDDQFSVERPDGSNFTLKIRSTKLEDSAMYFCASSELTEAFFGQGTRLTVV.

The chain combines TRBV19 with TRBJ2-3, with no clear D. Germline lookup yields CDR1 LNHDA and CDR2 SQIVND (reference sequence). This CDR3 contains 14 residues. V was cut by 5 bases and J by 0 bases, with 9 bases left in between. Here the CDR3 reads CASSSRPSTDTQYF. The DNA for the CDR3 is TGTGCCAGTAGTTCGCGTCCTAGCACAGATACGCAGTATTTT.

The V and J genes are TRBV30 and TRBJ1-1, with D maybe TRBD1 (5 bases). The CDR3 has 12 amino acids. Trimming removed 3 bases from V and 6 bases from J, with 11 bases in between. The germline CDR1 and CDR2 sequences are GTSNPN and SVGIG (reference sequence). The CDR3 nucleotides read TGTGCCTGGAGAGGGGAACGTGCTGAAGCTTTCTTT. This translates into CAWRGERAEAFF.

The chain is built from TRBV6-5 and TRBJ2-7, with TRBD2 as a possible D gene (7 bases). CDR1 MNHEY and CDR2 SVGAGI come from the germline V gene. The CDR3 runs to 15 residues. The V end lost 6 bases, the J end lost 5 bases, and 20 bases lay between the germline ends. The CDR3 spells CASSPNRGAGNEQYF. The CDR3, as DNA: TGTGCCAGCAGCCCCAATCGGGGGGCCGGCAACGAGCAGTACTTC.

This chain links TRBV6-4 with TRBJ2-3; 7 nucleotides match TRBD1. This CDR3 has 13 residues. Germline CDR1 is MRHNA and CDR2 is SNTAGT. Trimming took 2 bases from V and 4 from J; bases not matched to a gene: 0. CDR3 region: CASSDGQADTQYF. Written as DNA, the CDR3 is TGTGCCAGCAGTGACGGACAGGCAGATACGCAGTATTTT.

V usage is TRBV4-2 and J usage is TRBJ1-1; no firm D call. V was clipped by 3 bases and J by 1 base, with 9 bases between them. The CDR3 is 14 amino acids. Per germline, CDR1 LGHNA and CDR2 YNFKEQ. The CDR3 nucleotides read TGTGCCAGCAGCCAGGGGTTTGGGAACACTGAAGCTTTCTTT. It translates to CASSQGFGNTEAFF.

The rearrangement uses TRBV9 and TRBJ2-7, with no clear D. V lost 2 bases and J 4 bases, leaving 13 bases between the germline ends. This CDR3 is 14 amino acids long. The V gene's germline CDR1 is SGDLS and CDR2 YYNGEE. CDR3 nucleotides: TGTGCCAGCAGCGTCGACATGGCCCCTTACGAGCAGTACTTC. Translation: CASSVDMAPYEQYF.

Worth noting for this clone: Within the sample, other DNA sequences also encode this same CDR3. The chain joins TRBV5-4 to TRBJ1-2; possibly TRBD1 for D (5 bases). This CDR3 has 13 amino acids. V lost 4 bases to trimming and J lost 3 bases, with 10 bases between them. The V gene's germline CDR1 is SGHNT and CDR2 YYREEE (reference sequence). DNA for the CDR3: TGTGCCAGCAGCCCGGACACATACTATGGCTACACCTTC. This gives the protein CASSPDTYYGYTF.

This chain connects TRBV6-6 to TRBJ1-2, with a possible D match to TRBD1 (5 bases). Germline V gives CDR1 MNHNY, CDR2 SVGAGI (reference sequence). The CDR3 has 13 residues. Deletions cut 6 bases from V and 3 bases from J, with 11 bases between. The CDR3 loop reads CASSRGEDYGYTF. DNA for the CDR3: TGTGCCAGCAGCCGGGGCGAAGACTATGGCTACACCTTC.

The chain recombines TRBV13 with TRBJ2-1; either TRBD1 or TRBD2 may supply D (5 bases each). Germline V gene sequence: CDR1 PRHDT, CDR2 FYEKMQ (reference sequence). CDR3 size: 15 residues. The V and J ends lost 5 bases and 10 bases respectively, with 21 bases between them. The CDR3 nucleotides are TGTGCCAGCAGCACAGGACCCGAGAGGGAAAAAGAGCAGTTCTTC. Protein sequence: CASSTGPEREKEQFF. Complete variable domain (other parts from reference TRBV13 and TRBJ2-1): AAGVIQSPRHLIKEKRETATLKCYPIPRHDTVYWYQQGPGQDPQFLISFYEKMQSDKGSIPDRFSAQQFSDYHSELNMSSLELGDSALYFCASSTGPEREKEQFFGPGTRLTVL.

V gene TRBV5-1 combines with J gene TRBJ2-1; D is unresolved. V lost 0 bases to trimming and J lost 4 bases, with 5 bases between them. This CDR3 contains 13 residues. CDR1 is SGHRS, CDR2 YFSETQ, per germline. The chain's CDR3 is CASSLGGYNEQFF. As DNA, the CDR3 is TGCGCCAGCAGCTTGGGAGGATACAATGAGCAGTTCTTC.

The chain couples TRBV6-5 to TRBJ1-2; 8 bases agree with TRBD1. Germline CDR1 and CDR2: MNHEY and SVGAGI. The CDR3 totals 14 residues. With 3 bases clipped from V and 6 bases from J, the junction kept 6 bases outside the gene matches. CDR3 nucleotide sequence: TGTGCCAGCAGTTATTCCCTGGACAGGGATGGCTACACCTTC. Protein: CASSYSLDRDGYTF.

This clone was seen once. This sequence joins TRBV11-2 and TRBJ2-7; the D is unclear. Looked up from germline, CDR1 is SGHAT and CDR2 is FQNNGV. The CDR3 sequence is 17 residues long. Trimming shortened V by 0 bases and J by 0 bases, and 15 bases separated the two germline ends. Here the CDR3 DNA reads TGTGCCAGCAGCTTAGATCTTGCACTCCAGGACTCCTACGAGCAGTACTTC. As protein: CASSLDLALQDSYEQYF.

The gene calls are TRBV27 and TRBJ1-3; D is ambiguous. Germline loops: CDR1 MNHEY, CDR2 SMNVEV (reference sequence). V lost 5 bases and J 4 bases, leaving 15 bases between the germline ends. CDR3 length equals 15 residues. The CDR3 nucleotides read TGTGCCAGCAGTCTCGACCGACGGGTAGGAAACACCATATATTTT. It yields the protein CASSLDRRVGNTIYF.

The chain joins TRBV6-1 to TRBJ1-4, with TRBD1 matching over 12 bases. V was clipped by 6 bases and J by 8 bases; unmatched bases: 7. There are 15 residues in the CDR3. CDR1 and CDR2 from the germline V gene are MNHNS and SASEGT. The CDR3 loop reads CASRETGTGGEKLFF. Here the CDR3 DNA reads TGTGCCAGCAGAGAGACCGGGACAGGGGGCGAAAAACTGTTTTTT.

Only one count was recorded for this clone. The chain links TRBV7-6 to TRBJ2-5, with a possible D match to TRBD1 (6 bases). Per the germline V gene, CDR1 is SGHVS and CDR2 is FNYEAQ. The V and J ends lost 5 bases and 4 bases respectively, with 11 bases between them. CDR3 length equals 13 residues. The CDR3 sequence is CASSITGRETQYF. The CDR3 bases are TGTGCCAGCAGCATCACAGGGAGAGAGACCCAGTACTTC.

This chain joins TRBV7-8 and TRBJ2-1, with 14 positions matching TRBD2. The CDR3 has 16 amino acids. Germline V CDR1 and CDR2: SGHVS, FQNEAQ. Losses at the gene ends were 5 bases for V and 8 bases for J; bases not matched to a gene: 8. In nucleotides, the CDR3 is TGTGCCAGCAGCGGACCGGGACTAGCGGGGGAAGATGAGCAGTTCTTC. Its protein is CASSGPGLAGEDEQFF.

The rearrangement uses TRBV5-6 and TRBJ1-4, with D possibly matching TRBD1 (6 bases). This CDR3 is 15 amino acids long. Germline V gene lookup returns CDR1 SGHDT and CDR2 YYEEEE. The V and J ends lost 4 bases and 8 bases respectively, with 18 bases between them. The CDR3 region has the DNA TGTGCCAGCAGCGCCGGTGGGGGGCTGGAGGAAAAACTGTTTTTT. Translation gives CASSAGGGLEEKLFF.

The chain is built from TRBV6-1 and TRBJ1-5; 9 nucleotides align to TRBD1. Trimming removed 4 bases from V and 5 bases from J; junction bases left unmatched: 3. CDR3 length: 14 residues. The germline V gene has CDR1 MNHNS and CDR2 SASEGT. CDR3 bases: TGTGCCAGCAGTGGATGGACAGGGGATCAGCCCCAGCATTTT. It encodes CASSGWTGDQPQHF.